This T cell receptor (beta chain) was identified in a study of T cell responses to AZD1222 COVID-19 vaccine. Findings and caveats of the study: White British ancestry dominated among donors, who included more females, and clonal diversity was possibly underestimated.

Analyses pooled second doses at about 4 or about 12 weeks. TCRdb keeps only in-frame clones here, not all; method: immunoSEQ multiplex PCR. Altogether more than 100,000 clones are present, 75% to 95% being singletons, with the ten largest covering around 1.9%. In its sample, this clone was seen once. The antigen remains unidentified. The CDR3 loop spans 13 amino acids. In germline, CDR1 is MNHEY, CDR2 SMNVEV (reference sequence). The germline V and J ends were trimmed by 5 bases and 5 bases, with 12 bases remaining between them. The chain uses TRBV27 and TRBJ1-2; D may be TRBD1 (5 bases). The sequencing used peripheral blood, collected 28 days after the second AZD1222 dose. The sequence came from an adult who received the AZD1222 COVID-19 vaccine. Written as DNA, the CDR3 is TGTGCCAGCAGTACCGGGACGGGATATGGCTACACCTTC. This translates into CASSTGTGYGYTF.